The 20 T cell receptor beta chains presented below share a single source sample, sequenced in a study of T cell responses to AZD1222 COVID-19 vaccine. Using immunoSEQ multiplex PCR, the repertoire was profiled, and TCRdb retains in-frame clones only, with some absent. The repertoire holds 120,000 to 150,000 clones, with about 90% as singletons. Sequencing used peripheral blood, obtained on day 0 of AZD1222 vaccination. These receptors came from an adult in good health.

The gene calls are TRBV28 and TRBJ1-6; D gene uncertain. V shed 2 bases and J shed 13 bases, with 9 bases lying between them. The CDR3 has 12 residues. Per germline, CDR1 MDHEN and CDR2 SYDVKM. In DNA, the CDR3 is TGTGCCAGCAGTTTACGACTCGTGCCCCTCCACTTT. It encodes CASSLRLVPLHF.

The DNA for the CDR3 is TGTGCCAGCGGCCCCGGCGGTCGCAGGGGCACTGAAGCTTTCTTT. Translating it yields CASGPGGRRGTEAFF. V usage is TRBV28 and J usage is TRBJ1-1; D might be TRBD1 (6 bases). Germline loops: CDR1 MDHEN, CDR2 SYDVKM. The CDR3 totals 15 residues. V gave up 8 bases and J gave up 4 bases, with 20 bases separating them. Based on the CDR3 plus reference TRBV28 and TRBJ1-1, the full variable domain is DVKVTQSSRYLVKRTGEKVFLECVQDMDHENMFWYRQDPGLGLRLIYFSYDVKMKEKGDIPEGYSVSREKKERFSLILESASTNQTSMYLCASGPGGRRGTEAFFGQGTRLTVV.

The rearrangement joins TRBV27 to TRBJ1-2; the D gene is possibly TRBD1 (5 bases). The V and J ends lost 6 bases and 5 bases respectively, with 16 bases between them. Germline values: CDR1 MNHEY, CDR2 SMNVEV (reference sequence). The CDR3 totals 14 residues. CDR3 sequence (DNA): TGTGCCAGCAGACGTTCCAGGGTAAAGTATGGCTACACCTTC. Amino acids: CASRRSRVKYGYTF.

This clone was counted a single time. The chain employs TRBV11-2 and TRBJ1-6; weak D call: TRBD1 (5 bases). CDR1 SGHAT and CDR2 FQNNGV come from the germline V gene. CDR3 length: 14 residues. The V end was cut by 3 bases, the J end by 10 bases, with 13 bases between. This CDR3 is CASSLGGVGSPLHF. CDR3 DNA: TGTGCCAGCAGCTTGGGAGGGGTCGGATCACCCCTCCACTTT.

V gene TRBV6-5 combines with J gene TRBJ1-2; the match to TRBD1 covers 10 bases. The junction had 4 bases not matched to a gene; V was cut back by 5 bases and J by 4 bases. From germline, CDR1 is MNHEY and CDR2 SVGAGI. The CDR3 is 14 amino acids. CDR3 coding DNA: TGTGCCAGCAGTACCCGGGACAGGGGCTATGGCTACACCTTC. Encoded protein: CASSTRDRGYGYTF.

V and J are TRBV9 and TRBJ1-2, with D perhaps matching TRBD1 (5 bases). CDR1 and CDR2 (germline): SGDLS, YYNGEE. The CDR3 extends over 13 amino acids. V lost 1 base, J lost 6 bases, and 10 bases lay in between. This CDR3 is CASSVSKGHGYTF. CDR3 DNA: TGTGCCAGCAGCGTATCGAAGGGACATGGCTACACCTTC.

The genes are TRBV11-2 and TRBJ1-5; D ambiguous. Trimming took 0 bases from V and 3 from J, leaving 12 bases between them. The CDR3 has 16 amino acids. The germline gives CDR1 SGHAT, CDR2 FQNNGV. The CDR3 DNA reads as TGTGCCAGCAGCTTAGATGGAGCAGCAGCCAATCAGCCCCAGCATTTT. Amino acid sequence: CASSLDGAAANQPQHF.

The rearrangement joins TRBV5-5 to TRBJ1-2; 8 bases match TRBD1. There are 15 residues in the CDR3. Germline CDR1 SGHKS, CDR2 YYEKEE (reference sequence). V dropped 1 base and J dropped 2; count of bases not matched to a gene: 4. In DNA, the CDR3 is TGTGCCAGCAGCTTGAGCCAGGGGGCGAACTATGGCTACACCTTC. Translating gives CASSLSQGANYGYTF.

The chain joins TRBV19 to TRBJ2-1; D is possibly TRBD1 (5 bases). In germline, CDR1 is LNHDA, CDR2 SQIVND (reference sequence). The CDR3 loop spans 14 amino acids. Trimming left V 6 bases short and J 6 bases short, with 15 bases between. The chain's CDR3 is CASRSQALGNEQFF. The CDR3 nucleotides are TGTGCCAGTAGATCACAGGCATTGGGCAATGAGCAGTTCTTC.

The V and J genes are TRBV4-1 and TRBJ2-3; TRBD1 or TRBD2 may be the D gene (5 bases each). The V gene lost 6 bases and the J gene lost 2 bases, with 21 bases spanning the gap. The length of the CDR3 is 17 residues. In germline, CDR1 is MGHRA, CDR2 YSYEKL. CDR3 DNA sequence: TGCGCCAGCAGGGGACCGCAAACAGAGGTTACCACAGATACGCAGTATTTT. Protein sequence: CASRGPQTEVTTDTQYF.

The chain is built from TRBV19 and TRBJ1-2; tentatively, D is TRBD1 (6 bases). CDR1 and CDR2 (germline): LNHDA, SQIVND (reference sequence). Trimming left V 4 bases short and J 2 bases short, with 14 bases between. This CDR3 has 15 residues. CDR3 region: CASSRLGQGNYGYTF. CDR3 bases: TGTGCCAGTAGTAGATTAGGGCAGGGGAACTATGGCTACACCTTC.

The CDR3: CSAVGLAGSSLYNEQFF. CDR3 sequence (DNA): TGCAGCGCAGTCGGACTAGCGGGATCTAGCCTCTACAATGAGCAGTTCTTC. This chain uses TRBV29-1 with TRBJ2-1; 12 bases fit TRBD2. The J segment lost 3 bases and the V segment lost 7 bases, leaving 13 bases of the junction unmatched. This CDR3 comprises 17 residues. Germline V gives CDR1 SQVTM, CDR2 ANQGSEA.

The genes are TRBV12-3 or TRBV12-4 and TRBJ2-7, with 7 nucleotides matching TRBD1. The CDR3 runs 13 residues. Trimming cost V 5 bases and J 3 bases; bases outside gene matches: 4. The CDR3: CASSVGTVYEQYF. In DNA form, the CDR3 reads TGTGCCAGCAGTGTCGGGACAGTCTACGAGCAGTACTTC.

The chain links TRBV3-1 (or the pseudogene TRBV3-2) to TRBJ1-6; D possibly corresponds to TRBD1 (6 bases). This CDR3 spans 15 amino acids. V dropped 3 bases and J dropped 6 bases, with 12 bases sitting between them. Germline values: CDR1 LGHDT, CDR2 YNNKEL (reference sequence). CDR3 in amino acids: CASSQGEGGNSPLHF. DNA of the CDR3: TGTGCCAGCAGCCAGGGGGAGGGGGGTAATTCACCCCTCCACTTT.

The J gene is TRBJ2-7, the V gene TRBV4-1; D is possibly TRBD2 (5 bases). Germline loops: CDR1 MGHRA, CDR2 YSYEKL. CDR3 length equals 14 residues. Trimming removed 1 base from V and 6 bases from J, with 13 bases in between. Here the CDR3 DNA reads TGCGCCAGCAGCCAAGGATTGATGGCGGGCGAGCAGTACTTC. Residues: CASSQGLMAGEQYF.

The chain combines TRBV10-3 with TRBJ2-1; TRBD2 agrees at 7 bases. V dropped 0 bases and J dropped 0; count of bases not matched to a gene: 2. Germline CDR1 ENHRY, CDR2 SYGVKD. The CDR3 runs to 16 residues. The CDR3: CAISESGLGSYNEQFF. The CDR3 bases are TGTGCCATCAGTGAGTCTGGACTAGGCTCCTACAATGAGCAGTTCTTC.

V and J are TRBV6-2 or TRBV6-3 and TRBJ2-1, with 11 bases matching TRBD2. The V gene's germline CDR1 is MNHEY and CDR2 SVGEGT. The CDR3 consists of 15 residues. The junction had 5 bases not matched to a gene; V was cut back by 6 bases and J by 4 bases. The CDR3: CASSRTSGRYNEQFF. CDR3 nucleotide sequence: TGTGCCAGCAGCCGTACTAGCGGGAGATACAATGAGCAGTTCTTC.

This sequence joins TRBV6-1 and TRBJ1-3; D uncertain. The V end was cut by 1 base, the J end by 0 bases, with 7 bases between. In germline, CDR1 is MNHNS, CDR2 SASEGT. CDR3 length: 15 residues. The CDR3 reads CASSEERFSGNTIYF. CDR3 sequence (DNA): TGTGCCAGCAGTGAAGAGAGGTTCTCTGGAAACACCATATATTTT.

The genes are TRBV6-5 and TRBJ2-5, with a possible D match to TRBD2 (6 bases). Between the trimmed V and J ends, which lost 2 bases and 11 bases, there was a span of 24 bases. CDR3 size: 16 residues. Germline V CDR1 and CDR2: MNHEY, SVGAGI. The CDR3 sequence is CASSYGVGATSSTQYF. CDR3 nucleotides: TGTGCCAGCAGTTACGGCGTTGGGGCCACTAGCTCCACTCAGTACTTC.

The chain has TRBV5-1 and TRBJ1-2; TRBD1 matches 10 bases. The CDR3 consists of 15 residues. Germline CDR1 SGHRS, CDR2 YFSETQ. V lost 4 bases, J lost 2 bases, and 5 bases stayed unmatched. The CDR3 is CASSDGQGENYGYTF. CDR3 sequence (DNA): TGCGCCAGCAGCGACGGACAGGGGGAGAACTATGGCTACACCTTC. The full variable domain, with the rest looked up from reference TRBV5-1 and TRBJ1-2, is KAGVTQTPRYLIKTRGQQVTLSCSPISGHRSVSWYQQTPGQGLQFLFEYFSETQRNKGNFPGRFSGRQFSNSRSEMNVSTLELGDSALYLCASSDGQGENYGYTFGSGTRLTVV.